This TCR beta chain is drawn from a study of blood T cells in healthy people across ages. This clonotype was seen many times. A J-beta primer mix and a sample-barcoded 5' primer were used in a second PCR of about 6 to 12 cycles. TCRdb reprocessed the 5' RACE reads via MiXCR and lists one record per CDR3 protein. The sample has fewer than 900,000 distinct CDR3 sequences; roughly 44% are singletons. The sample consisted of blood. The source of this sequence is a woman aged 55-69 years in good health.

CDR3 sequence: CASSTGTGSYEQYF. DNA for the CDR3: TGTGCCAGCAGTACCGGGACTGGGTCCTACGAGCAGTACTTC. V gene TRBV6-5 combines with J gene TRBJ2-7; D possibly corresponds to TRBD2 (6 bases). The V gene's germline CDR1 is MNHEY and CDR2 SVGAGI. CDR3 length: 14 amino acids. V dropped 5 bases and J dropped 1 base, with 12 bases sitting between them.